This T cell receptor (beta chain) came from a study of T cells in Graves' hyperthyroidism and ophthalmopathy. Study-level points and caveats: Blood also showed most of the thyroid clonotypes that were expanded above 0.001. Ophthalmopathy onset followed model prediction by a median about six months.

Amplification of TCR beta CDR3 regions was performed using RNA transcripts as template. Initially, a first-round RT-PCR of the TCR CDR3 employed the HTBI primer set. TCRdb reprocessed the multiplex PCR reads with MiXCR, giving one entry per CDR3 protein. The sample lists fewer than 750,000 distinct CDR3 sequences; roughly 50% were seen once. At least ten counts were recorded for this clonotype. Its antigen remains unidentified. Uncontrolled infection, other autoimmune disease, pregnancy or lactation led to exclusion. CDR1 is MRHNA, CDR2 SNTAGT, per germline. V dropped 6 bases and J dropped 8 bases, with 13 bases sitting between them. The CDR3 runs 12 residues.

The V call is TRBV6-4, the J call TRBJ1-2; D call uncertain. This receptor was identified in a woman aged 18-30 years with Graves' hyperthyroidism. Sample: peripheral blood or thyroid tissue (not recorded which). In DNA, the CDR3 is TGTGCCAGCAGCCACGGGGAGAGGGGCTACACCTTC. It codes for CASSHGERGYTF.